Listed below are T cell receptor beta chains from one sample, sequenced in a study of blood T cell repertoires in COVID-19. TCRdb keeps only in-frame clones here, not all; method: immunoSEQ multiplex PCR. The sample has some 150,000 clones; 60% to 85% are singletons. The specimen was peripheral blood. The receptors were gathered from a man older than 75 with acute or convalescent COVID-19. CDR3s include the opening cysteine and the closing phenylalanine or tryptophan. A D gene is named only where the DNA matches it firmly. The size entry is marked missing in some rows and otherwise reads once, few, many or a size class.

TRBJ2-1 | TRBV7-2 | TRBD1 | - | TGTGCCAGCAGCAGAGAGGGGACAGGGGTACGGAATGAGCAGTTCTTC | CASSREGTGVRNEQFF
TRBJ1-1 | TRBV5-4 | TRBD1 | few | TGTGCCAGCAGCGGCGACAGGGGGGGTGTTCAAGCTTTCTTT | CASSGDRGGVQAFF
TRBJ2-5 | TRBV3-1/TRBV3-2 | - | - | TGTGCCAGCAGCCAAACAGAAAAAGAGACCCAGTACTTC | CASSQTEKETQYF
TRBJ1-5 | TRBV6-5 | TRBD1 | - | TGTGCCAGCAGCTTCGACAGGGGGAGGCAGCCCCAGCATTTT | CASSFDRGRQPQHF
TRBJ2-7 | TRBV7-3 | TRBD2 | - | TGTGCCAGCAGCTTATCTAGCGGGGACTCCTACGAGCAGTACTTC | CASSLSSGDSYEQYF
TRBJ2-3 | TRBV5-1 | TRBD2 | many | TGCGCCAGCAGCTTAAGAGCGGGATCCACAGATACGCAGTATTTT | CASSLRAGSTDTQYF
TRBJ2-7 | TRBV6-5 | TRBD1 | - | TGTGCCAGCAGTTTCCGGGACAGGGCCTACGAGCAGTACTTC | CASSFRDRAYEQYF
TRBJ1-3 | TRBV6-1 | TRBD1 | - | TGTGCCAGCAGTGAATCCGGACAGGGCTCTGGAAACACCATATATTTT | CASSESGQGSGNTIYF
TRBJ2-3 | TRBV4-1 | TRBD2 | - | TGCGCCAGCAGCCAAGATGGCGGGGGGCCCACAGATACGCAGTATTTT | CASSQDGGGPTDTQYF
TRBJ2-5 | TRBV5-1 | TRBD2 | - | TGCGCCAGCAGCTTGGGACTAGCGGGGGGGCAGGAGACCCAGTACTTC | CASSLGLAGGQETQYF
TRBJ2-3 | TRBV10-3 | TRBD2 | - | TGTGCCATCAGTGGCGGACTAGCGGGGGGCGTCGTTACGCAGTATTTT | CAISGGLAGGVVTQYF
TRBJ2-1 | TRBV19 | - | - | TGTGCCAGTAGTATGCAGGGGCGAAGCAATGAGCAGTTCTTC | CASSMQGRSNEQFF
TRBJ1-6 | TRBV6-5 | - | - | TGTGCCAGCAACCGACAGCTGAATTCACCCCTCCACTTT | CASNRQLNSPLHF
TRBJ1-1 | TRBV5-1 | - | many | TGCGCCAGCAGCCTAAAGGACGGGGGGGCCACTGAAGCTTTCTTT | CASSLKDGGATEAFF
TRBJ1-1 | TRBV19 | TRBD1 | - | TGTGCCAGTAGGGACAGGCTTTCTCCGAACACTGAAGCTTTCTTT | CASRDRLSPNTEAFF
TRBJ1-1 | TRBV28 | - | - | TGTGCCAGCAGTTTGACAGGAAGGAACACTGAAGCTTTCTTT | CASSLTGRNTEAFF
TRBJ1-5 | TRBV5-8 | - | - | TGTGCCAGCAGCTTGGGACAGACTAGCAATCAGCCCCAGCATTTT | CASSLGQTSNQPQHF